This T cell receptor beta chain emerged from a study of blood T cells in healthy people across ages. Study-level points and caveats: The recorded TCR beta diversity per million T cells decreased in a roughly linear manner with age.

Through a sample-barcoded 5' primer and a J-beta primer mix, a second PCR was run for roughly 6 to 11 cycles. Researchers report that a template-switch adaptor with 12 random nucleotides tagged each cDNA molecule. Using its own MiXCR run on the 5' RACE reads, TCRdb lists one record per CDR3 protein. The sample contains under 800,000 distinct CDR3 sequences, roughly 21% of which appear only once. The CDR3 extends over 15 amino acids. CDR1 MNHEY and CDR2 SVGEGT come from the germline V gene. Trimming stripped 5 bases from V and 1 base from J, with 13 bases between. This clonotype was picked up a small number of times. Its antigen remains unidentified.

This clonotype originated in a man between 65 and 80 years old in good health. The chain couples TRBV6-2 or TRBV6-3 to TRBJ2-3; a weak D match, TRBD2 (6 bases). The sample was blood. The CDR3 sequence: CASSRRPGGTDTQYF. The CDR3 DNA reads as TGTGCCAGCAGTCGTCGACCGGGGGGCACAGATACGCAGTATTTT.